The sample holds many counts of the clone carrying this T cell receptor beta chain. Its antigen is not identified. The sample comes from a study of neurological immune-mediated disorders. The unsorted libraries were made from 2 million PBMCs kept at -80 C. Looked up from germline, CDR1 is SGHRS and CDR2 is YFSETQ. CDR3 length equals 14 residues. The germline V and J ends were trimmed by 0 bases and 3 bases, with 9 bases remaining between them. TCRdb reprocessed the 5' RACE reads with MiXCR, giving one entry per CDR3 protein. The sample yields tens of thousands of distinct CDR3 sequences, under 10% seen once. Study results and caveats: None of the CDR3 amino acid sequences of expanded clones recurred across subjects, suggesting private repertoires in all groups.

The sequenced material came from PBMCs. J is TRBJ1-2 and V is TRBV5-1; possible D gene TRBD1, 5 bases. The clonotype originates from a man aged 50-60 years in good health. CDR3 amino acids: CASSLGQPDYGYTF. The CDR3 coding sequence is TGCGCCAGCAGCTTGGGACAGCCAGACTATGGCTACACCTTC.